These 29 T cell receptor beta chains came from one sample sequenced in a study of T-cell memory formation after mild COVID-19. Via MiXCR, TCRdb re-called the 5' RACE reads, giving one row per CDR3 protein. The sample lists about 110,000 distinct CDR3 sequences; over 10% were seen once. The sequenced sample consisted of PBMCs or a T cell subset sorted from them (not recorded which). These receptors came from an adult woman who had mild COVID-19 (a few samples of this study predate the infection). Cell type and time point are not known.

In its sample, this clonotype was seen many times. The chain recombines TRBV12-3 or TRBV12-4 with TRBJ2-4; 7 positions match TRBD1. V shed 2 bases and J 4 bases; nucleotides not matched to a gene: 2. This CDR3 region has 14 residues. CDR3 bases: TGTGCCAGCAGTTTATCGGGACAGAAAAACATTCAGTACTTC. It specifies CASSLSGQKNIQYF.

This rearrangement joins TRBV7-9 to TRBJ2-7; D could derive from TRBD1 or TRBD2 (6 bases each). The CDR3 is 14 residues long. From germline, CDR1 is SEHNR and CDR2 FQNEAQ (reference sequence). Deletions cut 8 bases from V and 6 bases from J, with 20 bases between. The CDR3: CASADSPGAVEQYF. The DNA of the CDR3 is TGTGCCAGCGCGGACAGTCCGGGGGCGGTCGAGCAGTACTTC.

Many counts were recorded for this clonotype. Because it lacks the conserved phenylalanine or tryptophan at the end, this CDR3 is likely a read error. No DNA is shown, since the ends of the CDR3 on it are uncertain; the CDR3 is the one TCRdb lists. CDR3 loop: CASSLISGALWV. The chain couples TRBV4-1 to TRBJ2-1; no check of the table's D call, TRBD1, against the DNA was made. The CDR3 numbers 12 amino acids, ends counted. Germline V lookup: CDR1 MGHRA, CDR2 YSYEKL.

This sequence joins TRBV7-6 and TRBJ2-2; D is ambiguous. With 1 base removed from V and 1 base from J, the gap between germline ends came to 13 bases. The CDR3 consists of 17 residues. Per the germline V gene, CDR1 is SGHVS and CDR2 is FNYEAQ. The CDR3 reads CASSLDVLGKNTGELFF. CDR3 bases: TGTGCCAGCAGCTTAGACGTCCTAGGGAAGAACACCGGGGAGCTGTTTTTT.

This clonotype has only a few counts. The chain combines TRBV18 with TRBJ2-7; no firm D call. This CDR3 region has 14 residues. CDR1 is KGHSH, CDR2 LQKENI, per germline. V lost 0 bases and J 4 bases, leaving 10 bases between the germline ends. CDR3 nucleotide sequence: TGTGCCAGCTCACCACCTTTTGACTCATACGAGCAGTACTTC. Its translation is CASSPPFDSYEQYF.

This clonotype was observed a handful of times. The chain joins TRBV5-1 to TRBJ2-1; D is undetermined. Germline V gene sequence: CDR1 SGHRS, CDR2 YFSETQ. The CDR3 loop spans 15 amino acids. V was clipped by 2 bases and J by 5 bases, with 14 bases between them. CDR3 loop: CASSFRVGPNNEQFF. For the CDR3, the DNA is TGCGCCAGCAGCTTCCGTGTAGGGCCGAACAATGAGCAGTTCTTC.

J is TRBJ2-1 and V is TRBV10-3; D is undetermined. This CDR3 contains 12 residues. Germline-derived CDR1 and CDR2 are ENHRY and SYGVKD. V was shortened by 7 bases and J by 5 bases, with 9 bases between the two germline ends. For the CDR3, the DNA is TGTGCCATCAACACAGCCAACAATGAGCAGTTCTTC. This gives the protein CAINTANNEQFF.

This clonotype was recorded many times. The chain couples TRBV7-9 to TRBJ2-1; 8 positions agree with TRBD2. There are 18 residues in the CDR3. The V and J ends lost 5 bases and 0 bases, in that order; junction bases with no gene match: 12. Germline CDR1 and CDR2: SEHNR and FQNEAQ (reference sequence). The CDR3 sequence is CASSLLTSGKPSYNEQFF. The CDR3 nucleotides are TGTGCCAGCAGCCTACTAACTAGCGGTAAACCCTCCTACAATGAGCAGTTCTTC. Drawing the rest from reference TRBV7-9 and TRBJ2-1, the complete variable domain is DTGVSQNPRHKITKRGQNVTFRCDPISEHNRLYWYRQTLGQGPEFLTYFQNEAQLEKSRLLSDRFSAERPKGSFSTLEIQRTEQGDSAMYLCASSLLTSGKPSYNEQFFGPGTRLTVL.

This clonotype was picked up many times. This chain uses TRBV5-1 with TRBJ2-7; 11 bases are a match to TRBD1. The V segment lost 4 bases and the J segment 3 bases; nucleotides outside the gene matches: 6. Germline CDR1 SGHRS, CDR2 YFSETQ. The CDR3 spans 15 residues. The CDR3 DNA reads as TGCGCCAGCAGCGTCTGGACAGGGGGCAGCTACGAGCAGTACTTC. This gives the protein CASSVWTGGSYEQYF. Supplemented by reference TRBV5-1 and TRBJ2-7, the full variable domain reads KAGVTQTPRYLIKTRGQQVTLSCSPISGHRSVSWYQQTPGQGLQFLFEYFSETQRNKGNFPGRFSGRQFSNSRSEMNVSTLELGDSALYLCASSVWTGGSYEQYFGPGTRLTVT.

This clonotype was recorded a few times. Written as DNA, the CDR3 is TGCAGCTTCCTTAAGGGAGTGTCCTACAATGAGCAGTTCTTC. Amino acids: CSFLKGVSYNEQFF. The genes are TRBV29-1 and TRBJ2-1, with D maybe TRBD2 (5 bases). The CDR3 is 14 residues long. Germline CDR1 SQVTM, CDR2 ANQGSEA. V was cut by 8 bases and J by 1 base, with 15 bases left in between.

The table lists this clonotype with many counts. V usage is TRBV6-5 and J usage is TRBJ2-1, with TRBD2 matching over 10 bases. V gave up 2 bases and J gave up 14 bases; unmatched junction bases: 3. CDR1 and CDR2 from the germline V gene are MNHEY and SVGAGI. This CDR3 is built from 12 residues. As DNA, the CDR3 is TGTGCCAGCAGTTACACCGGGACTAGCGAGTTCTTC. Protein product: CASSYTGTSEFF.

This clonotype was detected ten times or more. This chain connects TRBV5-6 to TRBJ2-5; 7 nucleotides match TRBD2. V lost 2 bases, J lost 2 bases, and 3 bases stayed unmatched. CDR3 size: 14 residues. Germline CDR1 is SGHDT and CDR2 is YYEEEE. The CDR3 DNA sequence: TGTGCCAGCAGCTTCGGGACTACGCAAGAGACCCAGTACTTC. It yields the protein CASSFGTTQETQYF. The entire variable domain, with the rest obtained from reference TRBV5-6 and TRBJ2-5, is as follows: DAGVTQSPTHLIKTRGQQVTLRCSPKSGHDTVSWYQQALGQGPQFIFQYYEEEERQRGNFPDRFSGHQFPNYSSELNVNALLLGDSALYLCASSFGTTQETQYFGPGTRLLVL.

The chain employs TRBV12-3 or TRBV12-4 and TRBJ1-2; D gene uncertain. V lost 6 bases, J lost 6 bases, and 20 bases lay in between. This CDR3 has 15 amino acids. CDR3 coding DNA: TGTGCCAGCAGCCCTCCTGGAGTCCTATACAATGGCTACACCTTC. Residues: CASSPPGVLYNGYTF.

This clonotype has only a few counts. The rearrangement links TRBV24-1 to TRBJ2-7, with a tentative D call TRBD2 (6 bases). The germline CDR1 and CDR2 sequences are KGHDR and SFDVKD. V lost 3 bases and J 4 bases, leaving 6 bases between the germline ends. CDR3 size: 12 residues. CDR3 residues: CATSDAGYEQYF. Here the CDR3 DNA reads TGTGCCACCAGTGATGCGGGGTACGAGCAGTACTTC.

In regard to this clonotype: A read error may produce the germline difference seen at one junction end. This chain joins TRBV12-3 or TRBV12-4 and TRBJ2-3; D tentatively fits TRBD1 or TRBD2 (6 bases each). This CDR3 is built from 16 residues. The CDR3 spells CASIPYPGAATDTKYF. The CDR3, as DNA: TGTGCCAGCATCCCATATCCGGGGGCGGCCACAGATACGAAGTATTTT.

This clonotype was observed a handful of times. The V call is TRBV28, the J call TRBJ2-5; D tentatively fits TRBD1 or TRBD2 (5 bases each). Germline CDR1 is MDHEN and CDR2 is SYDVKM. The length of the CDR3 is 14 residues. Trimming left V 6 bases short and J 2 bases short, with 13 bases between. CDR3 amino acids: CASRTGTEQETQYF. CDR3 DNA: TGTGCCAGCAGGACCGGGACGGAACAAGAGACCCAGTACTTC.

A few counts support this clonotype. V usage is TRBV5-5 and J usage is TRBJ2-5; 8 bases line up with TRBD1. Germline V gene lookup returns CDR1 SGHKS and CDR2 YYEKEE (reference sequence). The ends lost 3 bases at V and 10 bases at J; junction bases unmatched: 14. The CDR3 runs 15 residues. The CDR3 DNA sequence: TGTGCCAGCAGCTCACTGACAGGGGCCGGGAGAGACCAGTACTTC. As protein: CASSSLTGAGRDQYF.

This clonotype was picked up a small number of times. V usage is TRBV27 and J usage is TRBJ2-7; D is possibly TRBD2 (6 bases). The CDR3 is 13 residues long. Trimming removed 4 bases at V and 0 bases at J, with 7 bases between. CDR1 is MNHEY and CDR2 is SMNVEV in the germline V gene (reference sequence). The CDR3 sequence is CASSYGGSYEQYF. The CDR3 region has the DNA TGTGCCAGCAGTTACGGGGGCTCCTACGAGCAGTACTTC.

This clonotype was seen ten or more times. V and J are TRBV7-2 and TRBJ2-3; TRBD2 aligns across 7 bases. The CDR3 has 16 residues. The germline CDR1 and CDR2 sequences are SGHTA and FQGNSA. Unmatched junction bases numbered 8, after V lost 3 bases and J lost 2 bases. The CDR3 nucleotides read TGTGCCAGCAGCTTGAGTGGCGGGAGTTCCACAGATACGCAGTATTTT. It specifies CASSLSGGSSTDTQYF. Complete variable domain (other parts from reference TRBV7-2 and TRBJ2-3): GAGVSQSPSNKVTEKGKDVELRCDPISGHTALYWYRQSLGQGLEFLIYFQGNSAPDKSGLPSDRFSAERTGGSVSTLTIQRTQQEDSAVYLCASSLSGGSSTDTQYFGPGTRLTVL.

This clonotype was seen a handful of times. The V gene is TRBV9, the J gene TRBJ2-1, with unresolved D. V was trimmed by 0 bases and J by 0 bases, leaving 10 bases between them. The CDR3 runs to 16 residues. Germline V gene data show CDR1 as SGDLS and CDR2 as YYNGEE. CDR3: CASSVGTKSSYNEQFF. The CDR3 bases are TGTGCCAGCAGCGTAGGTACCAAAAGCTCCTACAATGAGCAGTTCTTC.

This sequence joins TRBV12-3 or TRBV12-4 and TRBJ1-4, with 8 bases fitting TRBD1. V dropped 0 bases and J dropped 8; count of bases not matched to a gene: 5. The CDR3 sequence is 15 residues long. The CDR3, as DNA: TGTGCCAGCAGTTTAGCCGACAGGGGTGGGGAAAAACTGTTTTTT. It encodes CASSLADRGGEKLFF.

This clonotype was picked up a small number of times. This chain connects TRBV6-2 or TRBV6-3 to TRBJ2-7, with D perhaps given as TRBD1 or TRBD2 (5 bases each). Trimming shortened V by 7 bases and J by 9 bases, and 22 bases separated the two germline ends. This CDR3 has 14 amino acids. Germline assignment: CDR1 MNHEY and CDR2 SVGEGT. The CDR3 DNA follows: TGTGCCAGCACCTCTATCGGGACGGTAACCCGGCAGTACTTC. Its translation is CASTSIGTVTRQYF.

The chain combines TRBV4-1 with TRBJ1-1; D is possibly TRBD1 (5 bases). The germline V gene has CDR1 MGHRA and CDR2 YSYEKL. Trimming pared 0 bases from V and 7 bases from J, leaving 18 bases between. The CDR3 is 16 amino acids. Here the CDR3 reads CASSQDPAYLGDEAFF. CDR3 sequence (DNA): TGCGCCAGCAGCCAAGATCCCGCCTATCTAGGGGATGAAGCTTTCTTT.

The rearrangement links TRBV29-1 to TRBJ2-3, with 8 bases identical to TRBD1. Germline V gene lookup returns CDR1 SQVTM and CDR2 ANQGSEA. The J segment lost 2 bases and the V segment lost 8 bases, leaving 9 bases of the junction unmatched. The CDR3 spans 14 residues. For the CDR3, the DNA is TGCAGCTACGACGGGACAGGTTTCACAGATACGCAGTATTTT. It specifies CSYDGTGFTDTQYF.

In this sample, this clonotype turned up once. This chain joins TRBV6-1 and TRBJ1-1; perhaps TRBD1 as D (6 bases). This CDR3 is built from 13 residues. The germline gives CDR1 MNHNS, CDR2 SASEGT. V was clipped by 10 bases and J by 4 bases, with 16 bases between them. Here the CDR3 reads CATSGGQGTEAFF. CDR3 in DNA: TGTGCCACCTCCGGGGGCCAGGGCACTGAAGCTTTCTTT.

The genes are TRBV19 and TRBJ2-2; the match to TRBD2 covers 11 bases. Looked up from germline, CDR1 is LNHDA and CDR2 is SQIVND (reference sequence). With V trimmed by 4 bases and J by 6 bases, 13 bases remained unmatched. This CDR3 has 18 amino acids. The CDR3 is CASSTRLAGIPGAGELFF. CDR3 bases: TGTGCCAGTAGTACTCGACTAGCGGGAATCCCAGGGGCCGGGGAGCTGTTTTTT.

V and J are TRBV11-2 and TRBJ2-3; TRBD2 matches at 8 bases. The CDR3 runs 15 residues. Trimming cost V 3 bases and J 2 bases; bases outside gene matches: 4. Looked up from germline, CDR1 is SGHAT and CDR2 is FQNNGV. The DNA of the CDR3 is TGTGCCAGCAGCTTTCGCGGGAGGAACACAGATACGCAGTATTTT. The encoded protein is CASSFRGRNTDTQYF. The whole variable domain, filled in from reference TRBV11-2 and TRBJ2-3, reads EAGVAQSPRYKIIEKRQSVAFWCNPISGHATLYWYQQILGQGPKLLIQFQNNGVVDDSQLPKDRFSAERLKGVDSTLKIQPAKLEDSAVYLCASSFRGRNTDTQYFGPGTRLTVL.

V gene TRBV13 combines with J gene TRBJ2-3, with 7 nucleotides matching TRBD1. This CDR3 comprises 17 residues. Trimming cost V 5 bases and J 2 bases; bases outside gene matches: 13. CDR1 PRHDT and CDR2 FYEKMQ come from the germline V gene (reference sequence). The CDR3 protein is CASSTGHRGTDTDTQYF. In nucleotides, the CDR3 is TGTGCCAGCAGCACAGGTCACAGGGGAACAGACACAGATACGCAGTATTTT.

The chain employs TRBV5-4 and TRBJ2-1; TRBD2 might be the D (6 bases). V was trimmed by 7 bases and J by 2 bases, leaving 25 bases between them. CDR1 SGHNT and CDR2 YYREEE come from the germline V gene (reference sequence). The CDR3 is 18 residues long. Here the CDR3 reads CASRLGLLRGPTYNEQFF. The CDR3 DNA sequence: TGTGCCAGCCGCCTGGGACTCCTAAGGGGACCAACCTACAATGAGCAGTTCTTC.